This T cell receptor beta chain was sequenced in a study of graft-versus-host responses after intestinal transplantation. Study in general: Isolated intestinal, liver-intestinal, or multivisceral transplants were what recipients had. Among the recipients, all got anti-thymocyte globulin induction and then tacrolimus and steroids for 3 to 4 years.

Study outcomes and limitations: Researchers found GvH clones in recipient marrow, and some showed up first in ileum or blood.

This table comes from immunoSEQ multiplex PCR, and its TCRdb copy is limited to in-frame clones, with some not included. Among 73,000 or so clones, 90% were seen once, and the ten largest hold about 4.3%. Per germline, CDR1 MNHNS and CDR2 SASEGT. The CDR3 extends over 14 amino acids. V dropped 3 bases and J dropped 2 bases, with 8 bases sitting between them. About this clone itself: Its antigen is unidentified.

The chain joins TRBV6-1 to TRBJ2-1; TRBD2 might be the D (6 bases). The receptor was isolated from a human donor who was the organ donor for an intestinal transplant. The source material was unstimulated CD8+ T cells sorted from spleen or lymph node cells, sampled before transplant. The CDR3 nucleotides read TGTGCCAGCAGTGAGAGACTAGCCTACAATGAGCAGTTCTTC. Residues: CASSERLAYNEQFF.